This TCR beta chain was captured in a study of T cells generated in artificial thymic organoids. Study-wide results and caveats: TCR diversity of organoid-derived CD8 single positive cells matched thymic and naive blood cells.

Organoids aggregated human HSPCs with DLL1-transduced murine MS5 stromal cells. The seeding cells were CD34+CD3- hematopoietic stem and progenitor cells purified by FACS to remove T cells. Serum-free RB27 medium with FLT3L, IL-7 and ascorbic acid grew organoids. Separate semi-nested PCRs amplified TCRalpha and TCRbeta libraries using constant-region reverse primers in TRAC or TRBC. RNA input for cDNA ranged from 3.5 to 500 ng. TCRdb itself ran the 5' RACE reads through MiXCR, one entry per CDR3 protein. Counted here are over 5,000 distinct CDR3 sequences, less than 30% occurring once; the ten biggest clones make up roughly 3%. On this clonotype itself: Its antigen is not known.

The sequencing input was naive CD8+ T cells grown in artificial thymic organoids from cord blood stem and progenitor cells. Regarding subset: CD3+TCRalphabeta+CD8SP T cells; for blood, CD45RO-CCR7+ naive CD8+ T cells. This clonotype was obtained from a human donor who gave cord blood stem cells for thymic organoid culture, a cardiac surgery patient who gave postnatal thymus, or a blood donor (not recorded which).

CDR3 coding DNA: TGTGCCAGCAGCTTGAGGACAGGGGCTTTCTACGAGCAGTACTTC. Its protein is CASSLRTGAFYEQYF. The chain uses TRBV5-6 and TRBJ2-7, with 9 bases matching TRBD1. Trimming took 1 base from V and 3 from J; bases not matched to a gene: 5. Germline CDR1 and CDR2: SGHDT and YYEEEE. CDR3 length equals 15 residues.